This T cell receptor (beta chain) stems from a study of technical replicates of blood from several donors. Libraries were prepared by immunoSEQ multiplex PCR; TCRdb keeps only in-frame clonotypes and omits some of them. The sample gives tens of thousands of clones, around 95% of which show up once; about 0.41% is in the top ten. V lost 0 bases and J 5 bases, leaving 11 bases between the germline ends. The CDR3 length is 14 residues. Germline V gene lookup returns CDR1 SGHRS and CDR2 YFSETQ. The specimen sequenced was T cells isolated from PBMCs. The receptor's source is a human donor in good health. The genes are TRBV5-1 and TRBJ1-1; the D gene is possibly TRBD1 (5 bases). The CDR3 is CASSLVLRGTEAFF. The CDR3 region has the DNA TGCGCCAGCAGCTTGGTCTTAAGGGGAACTGAAGCTTTCTTT.